A selection of T cell receptor beta chains follows, all from one sample in a study of cytomegalovirus exposure and HLA in healthy donors. This table comes from immunoSEQ multiplex PCR, and its TCRdb copy is limited to in-frame clones, with some not included. The data show roughly 170,000 clones, roughly 88% seen once. What was sequenced was PBMCs. The receptors were sampled from a girl aged 2 to 10 in good health and CMV-seropositive. CDR3s include the opening cysteine and the closing phenylalanine or tryptophan. Fields, in order: V gene, D gene, J gene, clone size, CDR3 protein, CDR3 DNA. The D gene is left open where the match is weak. For some rows the clone size is stated as once, few or many, or as a class when expanded; others skip it.

V gene: TRBV4-1
D gene: TRBD2
J gene: TRBJ2-7
clone size: -
CDR3 protein: CASSLPTSGNYEQYF
CDR3 DNA: TGCGCCAGCAGCCTTCCTACTAGCGGGAACTACGAGCAGTACTTC

V gene: TRBV5-1
D gene: TRBD2
J gene: TRBJ2-7
clone size: -
CDR3 protein: CASSLEPSGRTYEQYF
CDR3 DNA: TGCGCCAGCAGCTTGGAGCCTAGCGGGAGGACCTACGAGCAGTACTTC

V gene: TRBV14
D gene: -
J gene: TRBJ1-1
clone size: -
CDR3 protein: CASSQVPGVGTEAFF
CDR3 DNA: TGTGCCAGCAGCCAAGTCCCAGGGGTGGGCACTGAAGCTTTCTTT

V gene: TRBV6-5
D gene: TRBD2
J gene: TRBJ2-7
clone size: few
CDR3 protein: CASSSTSGRRYREQYF
CDR3 DNA: TGTGCCAGCAGTTCCACTAGCGGGAGACGGTATCGCGAGCAGTACTTC

V gene: TRBV5-1
D gene: -
J gene: TRBJ2-7
clone size: -
CDR3 protein: CASSLASGGRAYEQYF
CDR3 DNA: TGCGCCAGCAGCTTAGCGTCCGGGGGTCGTGCCTACGAGCAGTACTTC

V gene: TRBV5-4
D gene: TRBD1
J gene: TRBJ1-1
clone size: -
CDR3 protein: CASSQHHGQANTEAFF
CDR3 DNA: TGTGCCAGCAGCCAACACCACGGACAGGCGAACACTGAAGCTTTCTTT

V gene: TRBV6-5
D gene: TRBD1
J gene: TRBJ1-1
clone size: few
CDR3 protein: CASSSQGALNTEAFF
CDR3 DNA: TGTGCCAGCAGTTCCCAGGGGGCTCTGAACACTGAAGCTTTCTTT

V gene: TRBV5-4
D gene: -
J gene: TRBJ2-7
clone size: -
CDR3 protein: CASSLERVNYEQYF
CDR3 DNA: TGTGCCAGCAGCCTGGAGCGAGTCAACTACGAGCAGTACTTC

V gene: TRBV5-1
D gene: -
J gene: TRBJ2-1
clone size: -
CDR3 protein: CASSFNNEQFF
CDR3 DNA: TGCGCCAGCAGCTTTAACAATGAGCAGTTCTTC

V gene: TRBV28
D gene: -
J gene: TRBJ2-5
clone size: -
CDR3 protein: CASSPPERGGETQYF
CDR3 DNA: TGTGCCAGCAGTCCCCCTGAAAGGGGTGGGGAGACCCAGTACTTC

V gene: TRBV28
D gene: TRBD1
J gene: TRBJ2-7
clone size: -
CDR3 protein: CASSFNQGQAYEQYF
CDR3 DNA: TGTGCCAGCAGTTTCAACCAAGGACAGGCCTACGAGCAGTACTTC

V gene: TRBV9
D gene: TRBD2
J gene: TRBJ2-3
clone size: -
CDR3 protein: CASSVTSGGGTQYF
CDR3 DNA: TGTGCCAGCAGCGTGACTAGCGGAGGGGGTACGCAGTATTTT

V gene: TRBV28
D gene: TRBD1
J gene: TRBJ2-5
clone size: -
CDR3 protein: CASSPGTATPKPQETQYF
CDR3 DNA: TGTGCCAGCAGCCCCGGGACAGCTACCCCTAAGCCCCAAGAGACCCAGTACTTC

V gene: TRBV19
D gene: -
J gene: TRBJ1-1
clone size: -
CDR3 protein: CASSPGIMNTEAFF
CDR3 DNA: TGTGCCAGTAGCCCGGGGATAATGAACACTGAAGCTTTCTTT

V gene: TRBV18
D gene: TRBD1
J gene: TRBJ1-3
clone size: -
CDR3 protein: CASSPGQGPIYF
CDR3 DNA: TGTGCCAGCTCACCGGGACAGGGCCCCATATATTTT

V gene: TRBV6-6
D gene: TRBD1
J gene: TRBJ1-5
clone size: -
CDR3 protein: CASMTRGTGVGQPQHF
CDR3 DNA: TGTGCCAGCATGACACGCGGGACAGGGGTCGGCCAGCCCCAGCATTTT

V gene: TRBV2
D gene: -
J gene: TRBJ2-2
clone size: -
CDR3 protein: CASSESRGGTGELFF
CDR3 DNA: TGTGCCAGCAGTGAGTCCCGAGGGGGCACCGGGGAGCTGTTTTTT

V gene: TRBV7-9
D gene: TRBD1
J gene: TRBJ1-4
clone size: -
CDR3 protein: CASSLGRDSTKATNEKLFF
CDR3 DNA: TGTGCCAGCAGCTTGGGCCGGGACAGCACGAAAGCAACTAATGAAAAACTGTTTTTT

V gene: TRBV28
D gene: -
J gene: TRBJ1-1
clone size: -
CDR3 protein: CASSLSEHTEAFF
CDR3 DNA: TGTGCCAGCAGTTTGTCGGAGCACACTGAAGCTTTCTTT

V gene: TRBV6-6
D gene: TRBD2
J gene: TRBJ2-1
clone size: -
CDR3 protein: CASSYTSGSGEQFF
CDR3 DNA: TGTGCCAGCAGTTACACTAGCGGGAGTGGGGAGCAGTTCTTC

V gene: TRBV5-1
D gene: TRBD1
J gene: TRBJ1-2
clone size: -
CDR3 protein: CASRQGDRNYGYTF
CDR3 DNA: TGCGCCAGCAGGCAGGGGGACAGGAACTATGGCTACACCTTC

V gene: TRBV4-1
D gene: -
J gene: TRBJ2-7
clone size: -
CDR3 protein: CASSPNVGRSPYEQYF
CDR3 DNA: TGCGCCAGCAGCCCCAACGTGGGCAGAAGTCCCTACGAGCAGTACTTC

V gene: TRBV4-3
D gene: -
J gene: TRBJ2-1
clone size: few
CDR3 protein: CASSRARVSGEQFF
CDR3 DNA: TGCGCCAGCAGCCGAGCGAGGGTATCGGGAGAGCAGTTCTTC

V gene: TRBV28
D gene: TRBD1
J gene: TRBJ2-2
clone size: -
CDR3 protein: CANRDSNTGELFF
CDR3 DNA: TGTGCCAACCGGGACAGTAACACCGGGGAGCTGTTTTTT

V gene: TRBV30
D gene: -
J gene: TRBJ1-3
clone size: -
CDR3 protein: CAWSVKTAFSGNTIYF
CDR3 DNA: TGTGCCTGGAGTGTTAAGACAGCCTTTTCTGGAAACACCATATATTTT

V gene: TRBV5-1
D gene: -
J gene: TRBJ2-2
clone size: -
CDR3 protein: CASQNTGELFF
CDR3 DNA: TGCGCCAGCCAGAACACCGGGGAGCTGTTTTTT

V gene: TRBV13
D gene: -
J gene: TRBJ2-7
clone size: -
CDR3 protein: CASSLGLTGRGSYEQYF
CDR3 DNA: TGTGCCAGCAGCTTAGGCCTAACAGGCAGGGGCTCCTACGAGCAGTACTTC

V gene: TRBV14
D gene: TRBD1
J gene: TRBJ2-2
clone size: -
CDR3 protein: CASVASRTGGTGELFF
CDR3 DNA: TGTGCCAGCGTAGCTAGCCGGACAGGGGGGACCGGGGAGCTGTTTTTT

V gene: TRBV4-2
D gene: -
J gene: TRBJ2-1
clone size: -
CDR3 protein: CASSQAASSNEQFF
CDR3 DNA: TGTGCCAGCAGCCAAGCAGCTAGCAGCAATGAGCAGTTCTTC

V gene: TRBV2
D gene: TRBD1
J gene: TRBJ1-1
clone size: few
CDR3 protein: CASSPRTGGVGGTEAFF
CDR3 DNA: TGTGCCAGCAGCCCAAGGACAGGGGGCGTCGGAGGGACTGAAGCTTTCTTT

V gene: TRBV2
D gene: TRBD1
J gene: TRBJ2-7
clone size: -
CDR3 protein: CASSAKGQGGLEQYF
CDR3 DNA: TGTGCCAGCAGTGCAAAGGGACAGGGAGGCCTCGAGCAGTACTTC

V gene: TRBV28
D gene: TRBD1
J gene: TRBJ1-5
clone size: -
CDR3 protein: CASSPWDSSQPQHF
CDR3 DNA: TGTGCCAGCAGTCCTTGGGACAGTAGTCAGCCCCAGCATTTT

V gene: TRBV11-3
D gene: TRBD2
J gene: TRBJ2-2
clone size: once
CDR3 protein: CASSLRLAGAAGELFF
CDR3 DNA: TGTGCCAGCAGCTTAAGGCTAGCGGGAGCTGCCGGGGAGCTGTTTTTT

V gene: TRBV18
D gene: -
J gene: TRBJ1-5
clone size: -
CDR3 protein: CASSPGGSNQPQHF
CDR3 DNA: TGTGCCAGCTCACCAGGCGGTAGCAATCAGCCCCAGCATTTT

V gene: TRBV5-6
D gene: TRBD2
J gene: TRBJ2-3
clone size: -
CDR3 protein: CASSPAASGRGDTQYF
CDR3 DNA: TGTGCCAGCAGCCCCGCGGCTAGCGGGAGGGGAGATACGCAGTATTTT

V gene: TRBV11-2
D gene: -
J gene: TRBJ1-1
clone size: -
CDR3 protein: CASTQTRANTEAFF
CDR3 DNA: TGTGCCAGCACCCAGACGAGGGCGAACACTGAAGCTTTCTTT

V gene: TRBV30
D gene: TRBD1
J gene: TRBJ1-2
clone size: -
CDR3 protein: CAWSVGQGGNYGYTF
CDR3 DNA: TGTGCCTGGAGTGTAGGACAGGGTGGTAACTATGGCTACACCTTC

V gene: TRBV5-1
D gene: TRBD2
J gene: TRBJ2-7
clone size: -
CDR3 protein: CASSWTSPSYEQYF
CDR3 DNA: TGCGCCAGCAGCTGGACTAGCCCCTCCTACGAGCAGTACTTC

V gene: TRBV4-1
D gene: -
J gene: TRBJ1-2
clone size: -
CDR3 protein: CASSLGAGGYGYTF
CDR3 DNA: TGCGCCAGCAGCCTCGGGGCGGGGGGCTATGGCTACACCTTC

V gene: TRBV5-1
D gene: TRBD1
J gene: TRBJ2-4
clone size: -
CDR3 protein: CASSSAGTGGAGRNIQYF
CDR3 DNA: TGCGCCAGCAGCTCCGCCGGGACAGGGGGCGCGGGGAGAAACATTCAGTACTTC

V gene: TRBV7-6
D gene: -
J gene: TRBJ1-6
clone size: -
CDR3 protein: CASSLAETGDNNYNSPLHF
CDR3 DNA: TGTGCCAGCAGCTTAGCGGAGACCGGGGATAATAACTATAATTCACCCCTCCACTTT

V gene: TRBV4-2
D gene: -
J gene: TRBJ1-1
clone size: -
CDR3 protein: CASTAGAMNTEAFF
CDR3 DNA: TGTGCCAGCACCGCAGGGGCTATGAACACTGAAGCTTTCTTT

V gene: TRBV11-3
D gene: -
J gene: TRBJ1-5
clone size: -
CDR3 protein: CASSPRQPDSNQPQHF
CDR3 DNA: TGTGCCAGCAGCCCGCGACAGCCAGATAGCAATCAGCCCCAGCATTTT

V gene: TRBV5-1
D gene: TRBD1
J gene: TRBJ2-1
clone size: -
CDR3 protein: CASSFYRGDEQFF
CDR3 DNA: TGCGCCAGCAGCTTTTACAGGGGAGATGAGCAGTTCTTC

V gene: TRBV29-1
D gene: -
J gene: TRBJ1-1
clone size: few
CDR3 protein: CSVAGGWGMNTEAFF
CDR3 DNA: TGCAGCGTCGCGGGAGGTTGGGGAATGAACACTGAAGCTTTCTTT